This TCR beta chain was documented in a study of shared clonotypes between healthy human individuals. Overall study: Every donor yielded three CD4 naive, three CD4 memory, two CD8 naive and one CD8 memory plate. The study's findings and limits: Sample collection involved blood only; tissue repertoires are likely different.

This clone has just one count. Its target is not known. The data were produced by immunoSEQ multiplex PCR, yet TCRdb's version contains in-frame clones alone and is incomplete. The sample lists 800,000 or so clones, around 96% occurring once. Naive CD8 populations comprised CD45RO-negative cells positively selected for CCR7, excluding terminally differentiated effector memory CD45RA+ cells. The sequenced sample was naive CD8+ T cells sorted from blood. This TCR derives from a man aged 25-40 years in good health.

The CDR3: CASSLSDGYEQYF. The CDR3 coding sequence is TGTGCCAGCAGTCTCTCAGATGGCTACGAGCAGTACTTC. The V call is TRBV28, the J call TRBJ2-7; D remains unclear. The CDR3 length is 13 residues. Germline-derived CDR1 and CDR2 are MDHEN and SYDVKM. With 5 bases removed from V and 3 bases from J, the gap between germline ends came to 11 bases. The full variable domain, in which reference TRBV28 and TRBJ2-7 provide the parts outside the CDR3, is DVKVTQSSRYLVKRTGEKVFLECVQDMDHENMFWYRQDPGLGLRLIYFSYDVKMKEKGDIPEGYSVSREKKERFSLILESASTNQTSMYLCASSLSDGYEQYFGPGTRLTVT.